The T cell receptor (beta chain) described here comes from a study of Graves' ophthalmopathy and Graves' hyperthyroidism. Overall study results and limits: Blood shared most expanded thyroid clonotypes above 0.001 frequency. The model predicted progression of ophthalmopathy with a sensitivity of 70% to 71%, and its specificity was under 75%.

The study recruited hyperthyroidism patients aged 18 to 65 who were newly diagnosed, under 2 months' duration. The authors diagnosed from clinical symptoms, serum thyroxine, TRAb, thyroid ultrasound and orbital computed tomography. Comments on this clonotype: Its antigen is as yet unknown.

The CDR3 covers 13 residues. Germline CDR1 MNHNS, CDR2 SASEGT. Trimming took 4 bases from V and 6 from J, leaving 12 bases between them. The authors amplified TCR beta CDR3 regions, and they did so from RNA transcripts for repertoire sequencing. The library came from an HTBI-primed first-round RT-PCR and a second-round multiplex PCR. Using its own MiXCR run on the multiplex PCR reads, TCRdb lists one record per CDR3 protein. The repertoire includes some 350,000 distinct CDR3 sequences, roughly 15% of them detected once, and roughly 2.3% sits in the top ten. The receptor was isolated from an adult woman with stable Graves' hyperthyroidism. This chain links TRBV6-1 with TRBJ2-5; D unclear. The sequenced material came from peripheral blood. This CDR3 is CASSAGPSQTQYF. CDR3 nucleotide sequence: TGTGCCAGCAGTGCCGGGCCCTCCCAGACCCAGTACTTC.